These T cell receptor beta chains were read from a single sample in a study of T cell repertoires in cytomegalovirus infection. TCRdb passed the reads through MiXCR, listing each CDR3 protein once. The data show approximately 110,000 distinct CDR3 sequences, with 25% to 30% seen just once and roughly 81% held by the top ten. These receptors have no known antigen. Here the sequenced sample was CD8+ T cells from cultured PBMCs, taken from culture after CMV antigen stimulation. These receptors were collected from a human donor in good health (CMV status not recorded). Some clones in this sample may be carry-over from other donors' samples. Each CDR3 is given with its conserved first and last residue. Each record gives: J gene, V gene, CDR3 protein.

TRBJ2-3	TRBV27	CASTPLRTGGGDTQYF
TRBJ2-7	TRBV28	CASSLLGDYEQYF
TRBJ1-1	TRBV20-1	CSAGTDRGPEAFF
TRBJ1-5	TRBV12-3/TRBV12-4	CASSPPVGQPQHF
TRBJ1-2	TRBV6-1	CASRAGRDGYTF
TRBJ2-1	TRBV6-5	CASSYSDTNEQFF
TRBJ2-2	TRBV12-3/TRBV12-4	CASSSVRGRPGELFF
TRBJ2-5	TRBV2	CASSDTGLAGQETQYF
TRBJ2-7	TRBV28	CASSFSRDRFYEQYF
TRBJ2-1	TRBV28	CASSLWGRGATYNEQFF
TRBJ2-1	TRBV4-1	CASSQDGHDSYNEQFF
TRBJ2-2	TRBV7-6	CASSGQGSGELFF
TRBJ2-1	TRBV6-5	CASSSASGWAGEQFF
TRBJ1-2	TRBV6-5	CASSYSRFDDGYTF
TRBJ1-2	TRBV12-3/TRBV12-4	CASSSGKNYGYTF
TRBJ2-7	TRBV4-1	CASSQGLAGSYEQYF